This T cell receptor beta chain derives from a study of T cell changes during pregnancy in multiple sclerosis (dated by TCRdb to the late 2010s). General notes on the study: In women with multiple sclerosis, the researchers looked at how the T cell repertoire shifted as pregnancy progressed.

Here V drops 4 bases and J drops 8 bases, and the junction holds 7 bases not matched to any gene. Measured from the cysteine to the phenylalanine, the CDR3 is 15 residues long. The read is trimmed to its CDR3 DNA, 45 bases read in frame from base 1. Looking up the germline V gene yields CDR1 SGHRS and CDR2 YFSETQ. Library preparation used the immunoSEQ multiplex PCR assay. The table comes from immuneACCESS by way of TCRdb, which keeps in-frame sequences with V and J called. Part of the clones is missing from these tables; in studies checked, under half for an unresolved V gene and the rest for unknown reasons. In this sample the table shows 80,000 to 130,000 clones, about 94% of which occur a single time. In total, the top ten clones hold over 0.8% of the sample. Details on this clone: Its antigen is currently not known. No quality values exist for individual bases; no much larger clone is one base distant.

This receptor was taken from a female donor with multiple sclerosis, enrolled in a pregnancy study. The specimen comprised peripheral blood, sampled before pregnancy. The rearranged chain carries TRBV5-1 and TRBJ1-4; 11 bases in the middle match TRBD1. Here is the DNA: TGCGCCAGCAGCCCCCTGGGACAGGGGGGGGAAAAACTGTTTTTT. Its translation reads: CASSPLGQGGEKLFF.